Below, 21 T cell receptor beta chains from the same sample are listed, as sequenced in a study of Graves' ophthalmopathy and Graves' hyperthyroidism. Amplification targeted the TCR beta CDR3 regions, with RNA transcripts as the source material. HTBI primers served in a first-round RT-PCR, which a second-round multiplex PCR followed. TCRdb reprocessed the multiplex PCR reads with MiXCR, giving one entry per CDR3 protein. The sample has hundreds of thousands of distinct CDR3 sequences, 21% seen once. The sequenced sample consisted of peripheral blood. The receptors shown here come from a woman aged 18-30 years with stable Graves' hyperthyroidism.

This clonotype was seen repeatedly, ten times or more. The rearrangement joins TRBV29-1 to TRBJ2-5; the D is unclear. The germline V gene has CDR1 SQVTM and CDR2 ANQGSEA. This CDR3 spans 13 amino acids. The V and J ends lost 4 bases and 5 bases respectively, with 14 bases between them. DNA of the CDR3: TGCAGCGTTGGGATCGGAGCCGGGGAGACCCAGTACTTC. Translated, it gives CSVGIGAGETQYF.

The sample holds many counts of this clonotype. The chain joins TRBV9 to TRBJ2-2; no clear D gene. Germline V gives CDR1 SGDLS, CDR2 YYNGEE. V was pared by 0 bases and J by 6 bases, with 18 bases between. The CDR3 runs 17 residues. The chain's CDR3 is CASSVGLSSEAAGELFF. The CDR3 DNA is TGTGCCAGCAGCGTAGGTCTTTCATCCGAGGCGGCCGGGGAGCTGTTTTTT.

This clonotype was detected a few times. The chain couples TRBV20-1 to TRBJ2-5, with 13 bases aligning to TRBD2. The germline gives CDR1 DFQATT, CDR2 SNEGSKA (reference sequence). The ends lost 3 bases at V and 4 bases at J; junction bases unmatched: 8. There are 16 residues in the CDR3. The CDR3 nucleotides read TGCAGTGCTAGGGGACTAGCGGGATCTTTTACAGAGACCCAGTACTTC. Protein: CSARGLAGSFTETQYF.

This clonotype was detected many times. Relative to the germline gene, one junction end is altered; a read error may explain this. This chain joins TRBV28 and TRBJ2-7; 11 bases map to TRBD2. The CDR3 has 18 residues. Germline CDR1 and CDR2: MDHEN and SYDVKM. DNA for the CDR3: TGTGCCAGTAGTTTTCCGACCCGTACTAGCGGGAGTATTTACGAGCAGTACTTC. Residues: CASSFPTRTSGSIYEQYF.

This clonotype was observed at least ten times. The genes are TRBV19 and TRBJ1-1; 8 bases align to TRBD1. Trimming at V came to 1 base and at J to 0 bases, leaving 13 bases not matched to a gene. CDR1 and CDR2 (germline): LNHDA, SQIVND (reference sequence). CDR3 size: 19 residues. The CDR3 loop is CASSIGRRRQGTVNTEAFF. CDR3 DNA: TGTGCCAGTAGTATAGGCCGTAGAAGACAGGGGACTGTGAACACTGAAGCTTTCTTT.

The chain combines TRBV4-1 with TRBJ2-7, with 11 nucleotides matching TRBD2. The V gene end was trimmed by 4 bases and the J gene end by 4 bases; junction bases not matched to a gene: 15. The CDR3 spans 18 residues. Germline V lookup: CDR1 MGHRA, CDR2 YSYEKL. Here the CDR3 reads CASSRGTSGVPSLYEQYF. The DNA of the CDR3 is TGCGCCAGCAGCCGAGGGACTAGCGGAGTCCCCTCCCTATACGAGCAGTACTTC.

J is TRBJ2-5 and V is TRBV11-2; 7 bases agree with TRBD2. The junction had 11 bases not matched to a gene; V was cut back by 3 bases and J by 4 bases. The CDR3 length is 16 residues. Germline V lookup: CDR1 SGHAT, CDR2 FQNNGV. The CDR3 sequence: CASSFTLLREVETQYF. The CDR3 DNA reads as TGTGCCAGCAGCTTTACTCTTCTCCGGGAGGTAGAGACCCAGTACTTC.

This clonotype appeared many times. The chain recombines TRBV20-1 with TRBJ2-7; D possibly corresponds to TRBD1 (5 bases). The ends were cut back, 2 bases at V and 0 bases at J, with 5 bases in the middle. The V gene's germline CDR1 is DFQATT and CDR2 SNEGSKA (reference sequence). The CDR3 spans 12 residues. The CDR3 DNA is TGCAGTGCTAGACAGGGCTCCTACGAGCAGTACTTC. It is translated as CSARQGSYEQYF.

CDR3 in amino acids: CASSSGLNQPQHF. The DNA of the CDR3 is TGTGCCAGCAGTTCAGGGTTGAATCAGCCCCAGCATTTT. The gene calls are TRBV12-3 or TRBV12-4 and TRBJ1-5; the D gene is possibly TRBD1 (5 bases). The CDR3 length is 13 residues. Between the trimmed V and J ends, which lost 4 bases and 4 bases, there was a span of 8 bases.

This clonotype appeared a few times. This chain connects TRBV11-2 to TRBJ2-4; D may be TRBD1 or TRBD2 (5 bases each). V was clipped by 8 bases and J by 2 bases, with 10 bases between them. This CDR3 is 13 amino acids long. Germline V gene lookup returns CDR1 SGHAT and CDR2 FQNNGV. The CDR3 nucleotides read TGTGCCAGCGGCAAGGGACCCAAAAACATTCAGTACTTC. Translation: CASGKGPKNIQYF.

This clonotype was observed a handful of times. This chain connects TRBV27 to TRBJ1-2, with 9 bases lining up with TRBD1. CDR3 size: 13 residues. The junction had 7 bases not matched to a gene; V was cut back by 6 bases and J by 8 bases. The V gene's germline CDR1 is MNHEY and CDR2 SMNVEV (reference sequence). CDR3 sequence reads: CASRLTGGFGYTF. In DNA, the CDR3 is TGTGCCAGCAGATTGACAGGGGGTTTCGGCTACACCTTC.

This clonotype appeared many times. The CDR3 DNA follows: TGTGCCAGCAGCTTAGGGGGGTATCCTGAAGCTTTCTTT. Protein: CASSLGGYPEAFF. The rearrangement uses TRBV7-9 and TRBJ1-1, with a weak D call TRBD1 (5 bases). V was shortened by 1 base and J by 6 bases, with 9 bases between the two germline ends. The length of the CDR3 is 13 residues. Germline V gene data show CDR1 as SEHNR and CDR2 as FQNEAQ (reference sequence).

V usage is TRBV19 and J usage is TRBJ2-7; TRBD2 is a possible D gene (6 bases). The V and J ends lost 6 bases and 2 bases respectively, with 20 bases between them. This CDR3 has 16 residues. The germline CDR1 and CDR2 sequences are LNHDA and SQIVND (reference sequence). The CDR3: CASSTGLTLATYEQYF. CDR3 coding DNA: TGTGCCAGTAGCACTGGGTTGACACTAGCTACCTACGAGCAGTACTTC.

This clonotype was counted ten times or more. The J gene is TRBJ2-7, the V gene TRBV6-2 or TRBV6-3; 9 bases fit TRBD1. The ends lost 6 bases at V and 3 bases at J; junction bases unmatched: 3. CDR1 is MNHEY, CDR2 SVGEGT, per germline. CDR3 length: 13 residues. The CDR3 here is CASRRQGVYEQYF. The CDR3 DNA is TGTGCCAGCAGAAGACAGGGGGTCTACGAGCAGTACTTC.

V usage is TRBV28 and J usage is TRBJ2-7, with D uncertain. V lost 4 bases to trimming and J lost 4 bases, with 17 bases between them. Germline V lookup: CDR1 MDHEN, CDR2 SYDVKM. There are 15 residues in the CDR3. Written as DNA, the CDR3 is TGTGCCAGCAGTTCCGCGACTCAGTTCCCGTACGAGCAGTACTTC. It translates to CASSSATQFPYEQYF.

This clonotype was found a few times. The rearrangement links TRBV18 to TRBJ1-1; TRBD1 is a possible D gene (5 bases). The CDR3 contains 14 residues. V shed 0 bases and J shed 8 bases, with 13 bases lying between them. The germline V gene has CDR1 KGHSH and CDR2 LQKENI. The CDR3 reads CASSPPTQGAEAFF. The CDR3 coding sequence is TGTGCCAGCTCACCACCAACCCAGGGAGCGGAAGCTTTCTTT. The variable domain in full, completed from reference TRBV18 and TRBJ1-1, reads NAGVMQNPRHLVRRRGQEARLRCSPMKGHSHVYWYRQLPEEGLKFMVYLQKENIIDESGMPKERFSAEFPKEGPSILRIQQVVRGDSAAYFCASSPPTQGAEAFFGQGTRLTVV.

The sample holds many counts of this clonotype. The chain has TRBV5-1 and TRBJ2-2; D gene uncertain. The CDR3 runs to 13 residues. With 6 bases removed from V and 4 bases from J, the gap between germline ends came to 10 bases. Germline CDR1 SGHRS, CDR2 YFSETQ. The CDR3 reads CASKEPLTGELFF. CDR3 bases: TGCGCCAGCAAAGAGCCCCTCACCGGGGAGCTGTTTTTT.

The table lists this clonotype with many counts. The chain couples TRBV6-1 to TRBJ2-7; D might be TRBD1 or TRBD2, each matching 7 bases. V was pared by 6 bases and J by 5 bases, with 14 bases between. CDR3 length equals 13 residues. Per the germline V gene, CDR1 is MNHNS and CDR2 is SASEGT. The CDR3 DNA reads TGTGCCAGCAGGCGGGGAGGGGGCAACGAGCAGTACTTC. As protein: CASRRGGGNEQYF.

The chain uses TRBV6-5 and TRBJ1-1, with TRBD1 matching over 7 bases. Germline V gene sequence: CDR1 MNHEY, CDR2 SVGAGI. The trim removed 2 bases at V and 8 bases at J, leaving 8 bases unmatched. The length of the CDR3 is 14 residues. This chain's CDR3 is CASSYPQGRGEAFF. In DNA, the CDR3 is TGTGCCAGCAGTTACCCACAGGGGAGGGGAGAAGCTTTCTTT.

This clonotype was seen ten or more times. The V gene is TRBV5-1, the J gene TRBJ1-1; D remains unclear. CDR3 length equals 15 residues. The germline CDR1 and CDR2 sequences are SGHRS and YFSETQ. The germline V and J ends were trimmed by 4 bases and 4 bases, with 17 bases remaining between them. The CDR3 spells CASSLLDVTSTEAFF. The CDR3 DNA reads TGCGCCAGCAGCCTACTGGACGTTACGAGCACTGAAGCTTTCTTT.

This clonotype was seen many times. The genes are TRBV20-1 and TRBJ2-5; 7 nucleotides align to TRBD1. In germline, CDR1 is DFQATT, CDR2 SNEGSKA (reference sequence). Trimming took 5 bases from V and 3 from J; bases not matched to a gene: 6. The CDR3 is 13 residues long. CDR3 DNA sequence: TGCAGTGCTGCTTACAGGGGAAAAGAGACCCAGTACTTC. Protein sequence: CSAAYRGKETQYF.